The source of this TCR beta chain is a study of early T cells in non-severe SARS-CoV-2 infection. TCRdb used MiXCR to reprocess the 5' RACE reads, holding one entry per CDR3 protein. This table holds 30,000 to 40,000 distinct CDR3 sequences, less than 6.5% found once. CDR3 size: 15 residues. J gave up 3 bases and V 4 bases, and 4 bases lay outside the gene matches. Germline-derived CDR1 and CDR2 are WSHSY and SAAADI. This clonotype was seen many times. Specimen: whole blood. The chain uses TRBV10-2 and TRBJ2-7, with 12 bases that match TRBD2. The sequence was obtained from an adult who was a healthcare worker with PCR-confirmed SARS-CoV-2 infection or an uninfected control (not recorded which). The CDR3 DNA reads as TGCGCCAGCAGTGCCCTAGCGGGAGGGCGCTACGAGCAGTACTTC. As protein: CASSALAGGRYEQYF.